Presented here are 6 T cell receptor beta chains from one specimen sequenced in a study of identical twins. TCRdb fed the 5' RACE reads into MiXCR, producing one record per CDR3 protein. The repertoire holds hundreds of thousands of distinct CDR3 sequences, with 24% as singletons. These records were also assigned to another study, of T cells expressing NK-cell markers.

Sequenced material: CD4+ T cells sorted from blood. The receptors here all came from a woman between 18 and 30 years old in good health.

The chain is built from TRBV5-6 and TRBJ2-1, with unresolved D. Trimming shortened V by 2 bases and J by 12 bases, and 9 bases separated the two germline ends. The germline gives CDR1 SGHDT, CDR2 YYEEEE. The length of the CDR3 is 11 residues. Written as DNA, the CDR3 is TGTGCCAGCAGCTTCGACCGGGTGCAGTTCTTC. It translates to CASSFDRVQFF.

V and J are TRBV29-1 and TRBJ2-3, with D possibly matching TRBD2 (6 bases). The V end lost 4 bases, the J end lost 4 bases, and 12 bases lay between the germline ends. The CDR3 runs to 13 residues. CDR1 and CDR2 from the germline V gene are SQVTM and ANQGSEA. CDR3 residues: CSVGYRESDTQYF. The CDR3 DNA follows: TGCAGCGTTGGGTACCGGGAGTCAGATACGCAGTATTTT.

The V gene is TRBV6-2 or TRBV6-3, the J gene TRBJ2-5, with 11 positions matching TRBD2. V was pared by 6 bases and J by 8 bases, with 5 bases of the junction left unmatched. The germline V gene has CDR1 MNHEY and CDR2 SVGEGT. The CDR3 totals 13 residues. The CDR3 DNA sequence: TGTGCCAGCAGACAAACTAGCGGGAGAACCCAGTACTTC. Protein sequence: CASRQTSGRTQYF.

A single count supports this clonotype. The chain couples TRBV20-1 to TRBJ2-1; 16 bases align to TRBD2. Trimming removed 3 bases from V and 11 bases from J; junction bases left unmatched: 22. CDR3 length equals 20 residues. Per germline, CDR1 DFQATT and CDR2 SNEGSKA (reference sequence). This CDR3 reads CSARGRDGTSGRGLFSQQFF. CDR3 bases: TGCAGTGCTAGGGGCCGTGACGGGACTAGCGGGAGGGGGCTTTTTTCTCAGCAGTTCTTC.

The chain joins TRBV2 to TRBJ1-4; TRBD1 aligns across 9 bases. The CDR3 covers 14 residues. Germline loops: CDR1 SNHLY, CDR2 FYNNEI. With V trimmed by 6 bases and J by 6 bases, 5 bases remained unmatched. CDR3 sequence (DNA): TGTGCCAGCAGACCGGGACAGGGTGATGAAAAACTGTTTTTT. Protein product: CASRPGQGDEKLFF.

This sequence joins TRBV12-3 or TRBV12-4 and TRBJ1-1; D remains ambiguous. The CDR3 totals 14 residues. Trimming left V 6 bases short and J 5 bases short, with 16 bases between. CDR3 region: CASRERRTRTEAFF. CDR3 sequence (DNA): TGTGCCAGCAGGGAGAGGCGTACGAGGACTGAAGCTTTCTTT.